This T cell receptor (beta chain) originates from a study of T cell repertoires in cytomegalovirus infection. In the study overall: Indications came from public TCR beta signatures; they pointed to CMV infection and to a matching HLA type. Study-wide points: Carriage of CMV together with the relevant HLA was identifiable through cumulative public TCR beta family frequency. HLA-C-restricted, CMV-specific TCR beta clonotypes were dominant ex vivo.

MiXCR, run by TCRdb on the reads, gives a single entry per CDR3 protein. The sample has about 740,000 distinct CDR3 sequences; under 40% are singletons. Deletions cut 3 bases from V and 4 bases from J, with 15 bases between. Germline-derived CDR1 and CDR2 are SGHTA and FQGNSA. The CDR3 extends over 15 amino acids. This clonotype showed up many times. Its antigen is still unknown. Sequencing input: PBMCs. The receptor's source is a human donor in good health (CMV status not recorded). Some clones in this sample may be carry-over from other donors' samples. The chain carries TRBV7-2 and TRBJ1-1; D is unclear. As DNA, the CDR3 is TGTGCCAGCAGCTTGGTAACCCTTTCGGGCACTGAAGCTTTCTTT. This gives the protein CASSLVTLSGTEAFF.